These 5 T cell receptor beta chains were sequenced from one sample in a study of T cell repertoires in cytomegalovirus infection. One entry per CDR3 protein results from TCRdb running MiXCR on the reads. The sample has roughly 920,000 distinct CDR3 sequences, 31% seen once; the top ten hold roughly 13%. Antigens of these TCRs are unknown. The sequencing here drew on cultured CD8+ T cells from PBMCs, taken from culture after CMV antigen stimulation. The receptors were sampled from a human donor in good health (CMV status not recorded). Some clones in this sample may be carry-over from other donors' samples.

The rearrangement joins TRBV4-1 to TRBJ1-4; D is perhaps TRBD1 (5 bases). In germline, CDR1 is MGHRA, CDR2 YSYEKL. This CDR3 spans 15 amino acids. V was shortened by 2 bases and J by 4 bases, with 11 bases between the two germline ends. This CDR3 is CASSQQGSGNEKLFF. The CDR3 DNA reads TGCGCCAGCAGCCAACAGGGATCGGGTAATGAAAAACTGTTTTTT.

This clonotype was detected a few times. The chain combines TRBV12-3 or TRBV12-4 with TRBJ1-4; tentative D call: TRBD1 (5 bases). Trimming shortened V by 8 bases and J by 8 bases, and 12 bases separated the two germline ends. The CDR3 sequence is 12 residues long. The CDR3 sequence: CASGQGGEKLFF. In nucleotides, the CDR3 is TGTGCCAGCGGCCAGGGTGGCGAAAAACTGTTTTTT.

The gene calls are TRBV7-6 and TRBJ2-3, with TRBD2 matching over 9 bases. Germline V gene lookup returns CDR1 SGHVS and CDR2 FNYEAQ. J was trimmed by 5 bases and V by 5 bases; bases with no gene match: 5. This CDR3 contains 14 residues. CDR3 sequence (DNA): TGTGCCAGCAGCGTTAGCGGGGGACGAGATACGCAGTATTTT. Amino acid sequence: CASSVSGGRDTQYF.

The chain recombines TRBV5-4 with TRBJ1-2, with TRBD1 as a possible D gene (6 bases). Germline assignment: CDR1 SGHNT and CDR2 YYREEE (reference sequence). The CDR3 runs to 14 residues. V was cut by 3 bases and J by 6 bases, with 15 bases left in between. The CDR3, as DNA: TGTGCCAGCAGCTATTTCGTGGCAGGGGATGGCTACACCTTC. Encoded protein: CASSYFVAGDGYTF.

V usage is TRBV23-1 and J usage is TRBJ1-5; 10 bases line up with TRBD1. TRBV23-1 qualifies as an ORF whose function is uncertain. This CDR3 region has 16 residues. V lost 0 bases to trimming and J lost 8 bases; unmatched junction nucleotides: 7. Here the CDR3 reads CASSQSLRTGGKPQHF. The CDR3 DNA reads TGCGCCAGCAGTCAATCGTTGCGGACAGGGGGAAAGCCCCAGCATTTT.